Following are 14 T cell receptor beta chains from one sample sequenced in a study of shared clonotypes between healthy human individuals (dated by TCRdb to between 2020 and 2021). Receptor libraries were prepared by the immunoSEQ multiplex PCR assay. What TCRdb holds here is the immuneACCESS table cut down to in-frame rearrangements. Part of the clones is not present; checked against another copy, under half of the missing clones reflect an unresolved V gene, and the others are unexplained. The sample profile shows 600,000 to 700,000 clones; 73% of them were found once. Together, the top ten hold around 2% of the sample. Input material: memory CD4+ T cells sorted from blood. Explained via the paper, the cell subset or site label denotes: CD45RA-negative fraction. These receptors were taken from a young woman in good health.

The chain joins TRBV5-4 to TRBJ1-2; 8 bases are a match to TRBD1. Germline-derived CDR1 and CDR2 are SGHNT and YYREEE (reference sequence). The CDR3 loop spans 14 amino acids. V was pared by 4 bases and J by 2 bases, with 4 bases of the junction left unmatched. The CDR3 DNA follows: TGTGCCAGCAGCCCCAGGACAGGGAACTATGGCTACACCTTC. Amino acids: CASSPRTGNYGYTF.

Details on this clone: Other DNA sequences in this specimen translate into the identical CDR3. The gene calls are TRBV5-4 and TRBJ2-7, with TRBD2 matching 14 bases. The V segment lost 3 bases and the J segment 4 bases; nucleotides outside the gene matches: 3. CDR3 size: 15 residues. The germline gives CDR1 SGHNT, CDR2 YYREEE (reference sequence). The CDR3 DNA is TGTGCCAGCAGCTCGGGACTAGCGGGAGTTTACGAGCAGTACTTC. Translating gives CASSSGLAGVYEQYF.

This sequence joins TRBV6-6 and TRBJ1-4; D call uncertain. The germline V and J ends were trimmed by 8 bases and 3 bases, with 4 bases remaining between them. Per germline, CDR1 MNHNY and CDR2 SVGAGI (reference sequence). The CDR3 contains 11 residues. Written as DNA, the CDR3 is TGTGCCAGCGGGTCTAATGAAAAACTGTTTTTT. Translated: CASGSNEKLFF.

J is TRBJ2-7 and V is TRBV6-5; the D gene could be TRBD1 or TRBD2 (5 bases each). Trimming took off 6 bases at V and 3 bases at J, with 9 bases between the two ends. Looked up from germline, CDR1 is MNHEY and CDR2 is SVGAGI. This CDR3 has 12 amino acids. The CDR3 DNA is TGTGCCAGCAGCAGTGGGGGCTACGAGCAGTACTTC. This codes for CASSSGGYEQYF.

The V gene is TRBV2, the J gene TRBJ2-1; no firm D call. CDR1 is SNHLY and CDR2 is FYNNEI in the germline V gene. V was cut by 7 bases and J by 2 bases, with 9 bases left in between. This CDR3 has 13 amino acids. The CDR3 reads CASNVGTYNEQFF. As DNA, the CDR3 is TGTGCCAGCAACGTGGGGACCTACAATGAGCAGTTCTTC.

The CDR3: CASSPTVTSYEQYF. The CDR3 DNA is TGTGCCAGTAGTCCGACTGTGACCTCCTACGAGCAGTACTTC. The V gene is TRBV19, the J gene TRBJ2-7; D unclear. Deletions cut 5 bases from V and 0 bases from J, with 11 bases between. Germline V CDR1 and CDR2: LNHDA, SQIVND (reference sequence). The CDR3 has 14 residues.

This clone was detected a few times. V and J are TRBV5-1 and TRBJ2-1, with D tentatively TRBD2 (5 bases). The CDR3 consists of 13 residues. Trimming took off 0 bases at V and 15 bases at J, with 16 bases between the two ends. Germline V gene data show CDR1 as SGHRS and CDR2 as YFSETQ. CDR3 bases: TGCGCCAGCAGCTTGGGCACGGGCCTACGGGGGTTCTTC. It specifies CASSLGTGLRGFF.

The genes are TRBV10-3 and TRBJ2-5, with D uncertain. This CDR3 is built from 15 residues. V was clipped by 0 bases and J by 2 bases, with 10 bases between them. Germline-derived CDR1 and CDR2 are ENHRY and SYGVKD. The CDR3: CAISESKGSQETQYF. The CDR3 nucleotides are TGTGCCATCAGTGAGTCGAAAGGGTCACAAGAGACCCAGTACTTC.

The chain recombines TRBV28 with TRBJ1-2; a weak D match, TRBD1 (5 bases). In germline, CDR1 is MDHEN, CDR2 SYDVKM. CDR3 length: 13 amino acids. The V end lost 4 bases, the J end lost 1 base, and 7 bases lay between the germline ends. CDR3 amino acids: CASSSQGNYGYTF. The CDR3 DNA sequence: TGTGCCAGCAGTTCCCAGGGTAACTATGGCTACACCTTC.

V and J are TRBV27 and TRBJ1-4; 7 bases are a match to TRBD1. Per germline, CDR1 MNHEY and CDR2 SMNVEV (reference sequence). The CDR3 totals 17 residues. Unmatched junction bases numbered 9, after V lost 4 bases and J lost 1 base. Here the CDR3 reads CASSSNRQGLTNEKLFF. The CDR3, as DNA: TGTGCCAGCAGTTCCAATCGACAGGGTTTAACTAATGAAAAACTGTTTTTT. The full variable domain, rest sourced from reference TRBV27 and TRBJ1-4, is EAQVTQNPRYLITVTGKKLTVTCSQNMNHEYMSWYRQDPGLGLRQIYYSMNVEVTDKGDVPEGYKVSRKEKRNFPLILESPSPNQTSLYFCASSSNRQGLTNEKLFFGSGTQLSVL.

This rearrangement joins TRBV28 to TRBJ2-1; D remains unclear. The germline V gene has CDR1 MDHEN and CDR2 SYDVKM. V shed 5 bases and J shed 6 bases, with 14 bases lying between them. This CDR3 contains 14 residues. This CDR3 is CASSPLNGRNEQFF. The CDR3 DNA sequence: TGTGCCAGCAGTCCCCTGAATGGTCGCAATGAGCAGTTCTTC.

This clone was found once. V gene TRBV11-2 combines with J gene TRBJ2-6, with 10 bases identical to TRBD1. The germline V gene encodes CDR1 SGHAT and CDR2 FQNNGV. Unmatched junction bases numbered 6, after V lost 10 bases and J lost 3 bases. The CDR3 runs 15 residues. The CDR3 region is CATRQGARGANVLTF. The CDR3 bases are TGTGCCACCCGACAGGGGGCACGTGGGGCCAACGTCCTGACTTTC.

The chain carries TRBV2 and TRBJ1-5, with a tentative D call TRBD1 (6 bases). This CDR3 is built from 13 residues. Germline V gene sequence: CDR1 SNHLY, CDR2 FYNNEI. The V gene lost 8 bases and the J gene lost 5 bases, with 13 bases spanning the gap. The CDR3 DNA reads TGTGCCAGCGGGGACTACAGGGATCAGCCCCAGCATTTT. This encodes CASGDYRDQPQHF.

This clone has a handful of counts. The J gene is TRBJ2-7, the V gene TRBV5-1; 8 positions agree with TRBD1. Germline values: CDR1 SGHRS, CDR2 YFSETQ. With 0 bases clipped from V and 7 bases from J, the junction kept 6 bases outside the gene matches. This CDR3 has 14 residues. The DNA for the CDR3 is TGCGCCAGCAGCTTGGACAGGGGGGTAAGGGAGCAGTACTTC. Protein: CASSLDRGVREQYF.